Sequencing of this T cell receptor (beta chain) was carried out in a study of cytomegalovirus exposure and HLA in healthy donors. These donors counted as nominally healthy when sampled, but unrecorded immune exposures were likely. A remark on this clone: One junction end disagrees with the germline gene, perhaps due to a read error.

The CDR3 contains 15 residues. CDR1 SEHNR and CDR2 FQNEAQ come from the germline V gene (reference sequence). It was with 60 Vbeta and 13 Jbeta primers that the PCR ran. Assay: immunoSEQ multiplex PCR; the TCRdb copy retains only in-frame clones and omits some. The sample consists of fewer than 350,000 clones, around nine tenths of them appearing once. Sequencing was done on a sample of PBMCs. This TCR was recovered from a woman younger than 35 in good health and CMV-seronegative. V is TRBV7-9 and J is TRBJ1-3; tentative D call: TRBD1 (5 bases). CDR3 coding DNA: TGTTCCAGCAGCCGGACATATCACTCTGGAAACACCATATATTTT. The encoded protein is CSSSRTYHSGNTIYF.